This TCR beta chain was captured by sequencing in a study of CD8 T cells in Susac syndrome. Sequencing of TCR beta was performed on blood CD8+ T cells and on blood CD4+ T cells. In the multiple sclerosis control group, patients were treatment-naive and had stable or active relapsing-remitting disease. Negative magnetic isolation gave CD8+ and CD4+ cells; FACS enriched CD8+ TEMRA. The RNA input was roughly 0.5 to 1 ug, and it was reverse transcribed with random hexamers. The TCR beta CDR3 was amplified by immunoSEQ multiplex PCR across 54 Vbeta, 13 Jbeta. Using its own MiXCR run on the immunoSEQ multiplex PCR reads, TCRdb lists one record per CDR3 protein. The profile shows approximately 150,000 distinct CDR3 sequences, roughly 92% of them singletons. Trimming at V came to 5 bases and at J to 6 bases, leaving 7 bases not matched to a gene. Germline V gene lookup returns CDR1 SEHNR and CDR2 FQNEAQ (reference sequence). The CDR3 extends over 14 amino acids.

This TCR was recovered from a human donor with multiple sclerosis. What was sequenced was CD4+ T cells from PBMCs. The chain has TRBV7-9 and TRBJ1-1; 9 bases are a match to TRBD1. In nucleotides, the CDR3 is TGTGCCAGCAGCCCACCGGGACAGGGCCCTGAAGCTTTCTTT. This codes for CASSPPGQGPEAFF. Drawing the rest from reference TRBV7-9 and TRBJ1-1, the complete variable domain is DTGVSQNPRHKITKRGQNVTFRCDPISEHNRLYWYRQTLGQGPEFLTYFQNEAQLEKSRLLSDRFSAERPKGSFSTLEIQRTEQGDSAMYLCASSPPGQGPEAFFGQGTRLTVV.